This T cell receptor (beta chain) was captured in a study of tumor and adjacent non-tumor tissue in lung cancer. This clonotype was seen ten or more times. The length of the CDR3 is 13 residues. V shed 6 bases and J shed 3 bases, with 11 bases lying between them. TCRbeta libraries were built with three rounds of nested PCR, modified from ARM-PCR. TCRdb reprocessed the multiplex PCR reads via MiXCR and lists one record per CDR3 protein. This table has about 85,000 distinct CDR3 sequences, around 57% appearing once. RNA was extracted from bulk tissue without any cell sorting. The sample taken for sequencing was lung tumor tissue. This clonotype was obtained from a man aged 70-80 years with non-small cell lung cancer. The rearrangement joins TRBV12-3 or TRBV12-4 to TRBJ1-2; D uncertain. The CDR3 DNA follows: TGTGCCAGCAGCCCAGAAGGGTACTATGGCTACACCTTC. Translation: CASSPEGYYGYTF.